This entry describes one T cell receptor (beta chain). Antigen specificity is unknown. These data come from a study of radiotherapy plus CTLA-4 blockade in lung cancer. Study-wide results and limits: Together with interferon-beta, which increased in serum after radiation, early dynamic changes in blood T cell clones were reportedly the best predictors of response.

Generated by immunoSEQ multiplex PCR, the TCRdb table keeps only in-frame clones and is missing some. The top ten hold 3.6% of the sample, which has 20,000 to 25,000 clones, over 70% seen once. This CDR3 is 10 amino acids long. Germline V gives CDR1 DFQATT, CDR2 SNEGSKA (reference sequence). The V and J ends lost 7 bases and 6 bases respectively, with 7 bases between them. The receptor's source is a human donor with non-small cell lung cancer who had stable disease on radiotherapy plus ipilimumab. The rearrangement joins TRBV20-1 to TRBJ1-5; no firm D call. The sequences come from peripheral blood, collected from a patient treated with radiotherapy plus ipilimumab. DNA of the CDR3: TGCAGTGTATCTACTCAGCCCCAGCATTTT. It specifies CSVSTQPQHF.